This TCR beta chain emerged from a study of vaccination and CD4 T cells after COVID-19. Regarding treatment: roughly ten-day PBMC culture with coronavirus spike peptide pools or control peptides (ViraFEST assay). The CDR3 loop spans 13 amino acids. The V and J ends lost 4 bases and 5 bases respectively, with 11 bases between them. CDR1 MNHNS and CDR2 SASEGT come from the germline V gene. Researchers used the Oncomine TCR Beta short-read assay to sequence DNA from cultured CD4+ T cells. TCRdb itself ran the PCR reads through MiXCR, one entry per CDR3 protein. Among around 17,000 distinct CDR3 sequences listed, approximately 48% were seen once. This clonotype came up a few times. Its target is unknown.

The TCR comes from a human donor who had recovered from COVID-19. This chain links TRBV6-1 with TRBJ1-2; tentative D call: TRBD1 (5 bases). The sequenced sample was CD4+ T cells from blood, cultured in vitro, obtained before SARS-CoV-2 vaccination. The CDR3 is CASSGGRPYGYTF. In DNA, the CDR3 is TGTGCCAGCAGTGGGGGACGGCCTTATGGCTACACCTTC.